This TCR beta chain derives from a study of T cells after yellow fever vaccination. Overall study findings and caveats: Post-booster repertoires again held most primary-vaccination clones (about 96% CD4, approximately 90% CD8).

Germline V gene lookup returns CDR1 SEHNR and CDR2 FQNEAQ (reference sequence). The CDR3 contains 11 residues. V lost 4 bases and J lost 10, with 10 bases in between. Template-switching 5'RACE yielded the TCR cDNA; a universal primer site and UMIs were added in the process. TCRdb passed the 5' RACE reads through MiXCR, listing each CDR3 protein once. The sample lists 350,000 to 550,000 distinct CDR3 sequences, around 19% occurring once. Only a few counts were recorded for this clonotype. Its specificity is not known. The chain joins TRBV7-9 to TRBJ1-1, with D perhaps matching TRBD1 (6 bases). The sequencing used PBMCs, collected before the yellow fever booster vaccination. This TCR was recovered from a man younger than 30 who received the YFV17D yellow fever vaccine. In DNA form, the CDR3 reads TGTGCCAGCAGCTCACAGGGTGTAGCTTTCTTT. Its protein product is CASSSQGVAFF.